The 9 T cell receptor beta chains in this list originate from one sample, sequenced in a study of OX40 agonist ivuxolimab in advanced cancers. Library creation used the immunoSEQ multiplex PCR assay. TCRdb obtained this table from immuneACCESS and retained in-frame rearrangements with V and J assigned. These tables miss some clones; where compared with another copy, unresolved V genes account for less than half of the shortfall, and the remainder is unexplained. This sample comprises 12,000 or so clones, around 80% of them detected only once. Over 11% of the sample is held by the ten biggest clonotypes. The sequences come from CD4+ or CD8+ T cells sorted from blood, collected in a trial of the OX40 agonist ivuxolimab. These receptors came from an adult with an advanced solid tumor such as melanoma, head and neck, liver or kidney cancer.

The CDR3 region has the DNA TGTGCCAGCAGCTGGGAGCCACAAGAGACCCAGTACTTC. Encoded protein: CASSWEPQETQYF. This chain links TRBV13 with TRBJ2-5, with TRBD2 as a possible D gene (5 bases). Per the germline V gene, CDR1 is PRHDT and CDR2 is FYEKMQ (reference sequence). The CDR3 has 13 residues. V was shortened by 4 bases and J by 2 bases, with 8 bases between the two germline ends.

This clone was observed a few times. The chain combines TRBV19 with TRBJ2-3; D perhaps matches TRBD2 (6 bases). CDR1 LNHDA and CDR2 SQIVND come from the germline V gene (reference sequence). V was cut by 4 bases and J by 0 bases, with 17 bases left in between. The CDR3 spans 17 residues. This CDR3 is CASSKERAGLSTDTQYF. CDR3 coding DNA: TGTGCCAGTAGTAAAGAGCGGGCGGGGCTGAGCACAGATACGCAGTATTTT.

The chain links TRBV10-3 to TRBJ2-3; 7 nucleotides agree with TRBD2. The germline gives CDR1 ENHRY, CDR2 SYGVKD. This CDR3 has 18 amino acids. Losses at the gene ends were 4 bases for V and 0 bases for J; bases not matched to a gene: 13. CDR3 region: CAISGRAGLAASTDTQYF. The CDR3 DNA sequence: TGTGCCATCAGTGGTCGGGCAGGCCTAGCGGCTAGCACAGATACGCAGTATTTT.

This chain uses TRBV6-5 with TRBJ2-3; TRBD2 might be the D (5 bases). Trimming took 2 bases from V and 5 from J, leaving 11 bases between them. Looked up from germline, CDR1 is MNHEY and CDR2 is SVGAGI. The CDR3 is 14 residues long. This CDR3 reads CASSYADSGDTQYF. The CDR3 nucleotides are TGTGCCAGCAGTTACGCGGACTCGGGAGATACGCAGTATTTT.

This clone was seen just once. The chain is built from TRBV27 and TRBJ2-3; no clear D. Germline V CDR1 and CDR2: MNHEY, SMNVEV (reference sequence). The V end was cut by 7 bases, the J end by 5 bases, with 16 bases between. The CDR3 loop spans 14 amino acids. CDR3 loop: CASTLRAGGDTQYF. The DNA of the CDR3 is TGTGCCAGCACCTTAAGGGCAGGTGGAGATACGCAGTATTTT.

This clone was counted once. This chain joins TRBV7-9 and TRBJ2-1, with D maybe TRBD1 (6 bases). The CDR3 spans 15 residues. Germline V gene data show CDR1 as SEHNR and CDR2 as FQNEAQ (reference sequence). V lost 5 bases and J lost 8, with 19 bases in between. The CDR3: CASSQSDRLDDEQFF. In DNA form, the CDR3 reads TGTGCCAGCAGCCAGTCGGACAGATTAGACGATGAGCAGTTCTTC.

A word on this clone: The sample contains more than one DNA sequence encoding this CDR3. The V gene is TRBV29-1, the J gene TRBJ2-1; D is uncertain. Trimming pared 1 base from V and 3 bases from J, leaving 7 bases between. The germline V gene has CDR1 SQVTM and CDR2 ANQGSEA. This CDR3 comprises 13 residues. The CDR3 reads CSVEVGSYNEQFF. CDR3 bases: TGCAGCGTTGAAGTTGGCAGCTACAATGAGCAGTTCTTC.

In nucleotides, the CDR3 is TGTGCCAGCAGTTTAACAGGGGAAGGGTTTCACAATGAGCAGTTCTTC. Residues: CASSLTGEGFHNEQFF. V gene TRBV28 combines with J gene TRBJ2-1; 7 nucleotides match TRBD1. The V gene's germline CDR1 is MDHEN and CDR2 SYDVKM. Trimming cost V 2 bases and J 5 bases; bases outside gene matches: 9. The length of the CDR3 is 16 residues.

The rearrangement joins TRBV6-5 to TRBJ2-5, with D possibly matching TRBD1 (6 bases). The germline V gene encodes CDR1 MNHEY and CDR2 SVGAGI. The CDR3 is 13 residues long. Trimming stripped 6 bases from V and 5 bases from J, with 13 bases between. This CDR3 reads CASSWTVGETQYF. DNA of the CDR3: TGTGCCAGCAGCTGGACAGTGGGGGAGACCCAGTACTTC.